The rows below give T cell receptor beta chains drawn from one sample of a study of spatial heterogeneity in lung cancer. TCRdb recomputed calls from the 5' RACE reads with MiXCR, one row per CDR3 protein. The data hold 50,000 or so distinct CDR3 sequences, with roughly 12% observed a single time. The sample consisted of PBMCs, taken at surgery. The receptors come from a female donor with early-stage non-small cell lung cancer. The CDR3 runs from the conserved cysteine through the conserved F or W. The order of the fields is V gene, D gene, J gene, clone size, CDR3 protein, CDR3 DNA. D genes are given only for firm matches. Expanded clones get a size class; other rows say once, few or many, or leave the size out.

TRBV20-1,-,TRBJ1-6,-,CSARDWSDTSSYNSPLHF,TGCAGTGCTAGAGATTGGTCCGACACTAGCTCCTATAATTCACCCCTCCACTTT
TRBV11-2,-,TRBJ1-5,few,CASSHGQNSNQPQHF,TGTGCCAGCAGTCACGGACAGAATAGCAATCAGCCCCAGCATTTT
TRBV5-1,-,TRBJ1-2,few,CASNSGQGNYGYTF,TGCGCCAGCAACTCTGGGCAGGGTAACTATGGCTACACCTTC
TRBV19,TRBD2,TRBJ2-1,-,CASSAPGLAGSSYNEQFF,TGTGCCAGTAGTGCCCCGGGACTAGCGGGGAGCTCCTACAATGAGCAGTTCTTC
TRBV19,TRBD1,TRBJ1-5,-,CASSPSGQGTNQPQHF,TGTGCCAGTAGTCCAAGCGGACAGGGCACCAATCAGCCCCAGCATTTT
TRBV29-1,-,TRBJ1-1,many,CSGIKGTEAFF,TGCAGCGGCATAAAGGGCACTGAAGCTTTCTTT
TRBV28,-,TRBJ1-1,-,CASISDTEAFF,TGTGCCAGCATCTCGGACACTGAAGCTTTCTTT
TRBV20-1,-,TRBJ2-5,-,CSAGAGGPRETQYF,TGCAGTGCTGGGGCCGGGGGGCCCCGAGAGACCCAGTACTTC
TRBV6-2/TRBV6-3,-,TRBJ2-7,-,CASSLDPLEQYF,TGTGCCAGCAGCCTTGACCCCCTCGAGCAGTACTTC
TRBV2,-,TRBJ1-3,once,CASSGTSGNTIYF,TGTGCCAGCAGTGGGACATCTGGAAACACCATATATTTT
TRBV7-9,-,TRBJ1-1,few,CASSLAHLGAFDTEAFF,TGTGCCAGCAGCTTAGCGCATCTGGGGGCGTTCGACACTGAAGCTTTCTTT
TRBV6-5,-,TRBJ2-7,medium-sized,CASSHGGEGVYEQYF,TGTGCCAGCAGCCACGGGGGTGAAGGGGTCTACGAGCAGTACTTC
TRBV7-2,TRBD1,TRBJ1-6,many,CASSTDRGAPLHF,TGTGCCAGCAGCACGGACAGGGGTGCACCCCTCCACTTT
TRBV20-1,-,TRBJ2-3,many,CSATEEGALPITDTQYF,TGCAGTGCGACAGAGGAGGGGGCTCTACCTATCACAGATACGCAGTATTTT
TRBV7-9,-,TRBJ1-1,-,CVSSFFTTEAFF,TGTGTCAGCAGCTTCTTCACAACTGAAGCTTTCTTT
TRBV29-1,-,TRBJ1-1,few,CSVDTGQNTEAFF,TGCAGCGTCGATACGGGACAGAACACTGAAGCTTTCTTT
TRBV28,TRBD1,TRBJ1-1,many,CATSSGGLVNTEAFF,TGTGCCACCTCTTCAGGGGGCCTGGTGAACACTGAAGCTTTCTTT
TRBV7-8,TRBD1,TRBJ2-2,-,CASSLGLQGARAGELFF,TGTGCCAGCAGCTTAGGTCTCCAGGGGGCTCGGGCCGGGGAGCTGTTTTTT
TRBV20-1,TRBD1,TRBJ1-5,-,CSARRLQGDSNQPQHF,TGCAGTGCTAGACGACTCCAGGGGGATAGCAATCAGCCCCAGCATTTT
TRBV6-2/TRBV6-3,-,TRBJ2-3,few,CASSRTETDTQYF,TGTGCCAGCAGTAGGACAGAAACAGATACGCAGTATTTT
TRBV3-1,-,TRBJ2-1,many,CASSQDRDNEQFF,TGTGCCAGCAGCCAAGATAGGGACAATGAGCAGTTCTTC
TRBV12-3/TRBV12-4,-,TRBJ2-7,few,CASSLDGFASRDDEQYF,TGTGCCAGCAGTCTTGACGGTTTTGCATCAAGGGACGACGAGCAGTACTTC
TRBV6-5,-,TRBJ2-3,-,CASSYTGFTDTQYF,TGTGCCAGCAGTTACACAGGGTTCACAGATACGCAGTATTTT
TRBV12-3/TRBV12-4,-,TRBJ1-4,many,CASSLKMSTNEKLFF,TGTGCCAGCAGTTTAAAAATGTCAACTAATGAAAAACTGTTTTTT
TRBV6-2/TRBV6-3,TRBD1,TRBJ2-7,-,CASSQTGTGNDEQYF,TGTGCCAGCAGTCAGACCGGGACAGGGAATGACGAGCAGTACTTC
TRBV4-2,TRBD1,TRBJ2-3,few,CASSQRADREGTQYF,TGTGCCAGCAGCCAACGGGCGGACAGGGAAGGCACGCAGTATTTT
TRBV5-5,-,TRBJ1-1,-,CASSGTSVFWTIEAFF,TGTGCCAGCAGCGGGACGTCGGTTTTTTGGACCATTGAAGCTTTCTTT
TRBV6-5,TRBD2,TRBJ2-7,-,CASRLTSGGYEQYF,TGTGCCAGCAGACTGACTAGCGGGGGATACGAGCAGTACTTC
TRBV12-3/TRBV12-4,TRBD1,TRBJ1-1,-,CASSPPTGENTEAFF,TGTGCCAGCAGCCCCCCCACAGGGGAGAACACTGAAGCTTTCTTT
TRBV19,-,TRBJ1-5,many,CASSIAGPRVPQHF,TGTGCCAGTAGTATTGCGGGTCCGAGGGTGCCCCAGCATTTT
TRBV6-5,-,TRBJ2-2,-,CASSYSGSPRELFF,TGTGCCAGCAGTTACTCGGGATCACCGAGGGAGCTGTTTTTT
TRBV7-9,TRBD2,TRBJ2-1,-,CASSLGVAGFDEQFF,TGTGCCAGCAGCTTGGGGGTAGCGGGGTTCGATGAGCAGTTCTTC
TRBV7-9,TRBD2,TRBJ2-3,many,CASSLTSGRTDTQYF,TGTGCCAGCAGCCTAACTAGCGGACGCACAGATACGCAGTATTTT
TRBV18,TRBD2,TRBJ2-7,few,CASSPGLAGVYEQYF,TGTGCCAGCTCGCCCGGACTAGCGGGGGTCTACGAGCAGTACTTC
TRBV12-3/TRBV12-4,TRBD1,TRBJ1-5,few,CASRGQGASNQPQHF,TGTGCCAGCAGGGGCCAGGGGGCGTCAAATCAGCCCCAGCATTTT
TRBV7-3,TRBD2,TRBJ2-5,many,CASSLREGETQYF,TGTGCCAGCAGCTTAAGGGAGGGAGAGACCCAGTACTTC
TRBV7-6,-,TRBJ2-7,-,CASSSSHEQYF,TGTGCCAGCAGCTCTAGTCACGAGCAGTACTTC
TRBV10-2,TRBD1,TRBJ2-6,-,CASRGTGGGTGANVLTF,TGCGCCAGCAGGGGAACAGGGGGCGGAACTGGGGCCAACGTCCTGACTTTC
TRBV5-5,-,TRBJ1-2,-,CASSLLVRRVGGYTF,TGTGCCAGCAGCCTTTTGGTCCGGAGGGTAGGCGGCTACACCTTC
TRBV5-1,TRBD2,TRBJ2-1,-,CASSLASGFYNEQFF,TGCGCCAGCAGCTTGGCTAGCGGATTTTACAATGAGCAGTTCTTC
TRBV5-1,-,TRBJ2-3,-,CAEQLSTDTQYF,TGCGCCGAGCAGCTGAGCACAGATACGCAGTATTTT
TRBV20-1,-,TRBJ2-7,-,CSARGKKDEQYF,TGCAGCGCACGAGGGAAGAAGGACGAGCAGTACTTC
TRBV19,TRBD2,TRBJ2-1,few,CASSIVGEGEQFF,TGTGCCAGTAGTATAGTTGGGGAGGGTGAGCAGTTCTTC
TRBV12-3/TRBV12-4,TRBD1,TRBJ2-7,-,CASSSTGQPTHEQYF,TGTGCCAGCAGTTCCACGGGACAGCCCACCCACGAGCAGTACTTC
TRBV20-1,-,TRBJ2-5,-,CSARDWGAETQYF,TGCAGTGCTAGAGATTGGGGGGCAGAGACCCAGTACTTC
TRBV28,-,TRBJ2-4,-,CASSSLDGKNIQYF,TGTGCCAGCAGTTCACTGGACGGGAAAAACATTCAGTACTTC
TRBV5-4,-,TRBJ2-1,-,CASSLSQYNKQFF,TGTGCCAGCAGCTTGAGTCAGTACAATAAGCAGTTCTTC
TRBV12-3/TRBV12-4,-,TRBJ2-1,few,CASSFSDEQFF,TGTGCCAGCAGTTTCTCCGATGAGCAGTTCTTC
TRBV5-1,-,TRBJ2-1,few,CASSSQGNEQFF,TGCGCCAGCAGCTCGCAGGGGAATGAGCAGTTCTTC
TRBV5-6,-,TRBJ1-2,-,CASSPDLGRTLGGYTF,TGTGCCAGCAGCCCGGACTTGGGACGGACTCTTGGTGGCTACACCTTC
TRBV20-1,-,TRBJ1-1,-,CSARGAFF,TGCAGTGCTAGGGGGGCTTTCTTT
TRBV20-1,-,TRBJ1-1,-,CSASPGAGNTEAFF,TGCAGTGCTAGTCCCGGGGCTGGGAACACTGAAGCTTTCTTT
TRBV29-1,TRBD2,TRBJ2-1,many,CSVGTSGSEQFF,TGCAGCGTTGGGACTAGCGGCTCTGAGCAGTTCTTC
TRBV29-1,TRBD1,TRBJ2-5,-,CFRRRQGRETQYF,TGCTTCAGGAGAAGACAGGGTCGGGAGACCCAGTACTTC
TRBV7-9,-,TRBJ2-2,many,CASSALSGGELFF,TGTGCCAGCAGCGCCTTGAGTGGCGGGGAGCTGTTTTTT
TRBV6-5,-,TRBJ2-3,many,CASSYSIGSEGNTQYF,TGTGCCAGCAGTTATTCGATTGGAAGTGAAGGGAATACGCAGTATTTT
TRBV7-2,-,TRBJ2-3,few,CASSRAPTDTQYF,TGTGCCAGCAGTCGCGCTCCCACAGATACGCAGTATTTT
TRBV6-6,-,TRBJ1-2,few,CASSYPGQLESYGYTF,TGTGCCAGCAGTTACCCTGGACAGTTGGAGAGCTATGGCTACACCTTC
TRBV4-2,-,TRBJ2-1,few,CASSQDYGDSYNEQFF,TGTGCCAGCAGCCAAGATTACGGGGACTCCTACAATGAGCAGTTCTTC